Listed here is a single T cell receptor beta chain. V lost 5 bases, J lost 4 bases, and 6 bases stayed unmatched. The CDR3 totals 15 residues. CDR1 and CDR2 from the germline V gene are MNHEY and SMNVEV (reference sequence). Sequenced by immunoSEQ multiplex PCR; TCRdb stores in-frame clones only, minus some. The sample consists of approximately 740,000 clones, roughly 92% of them appearing once. These data belong to a study of shared clonotypes between healthy human individuals. CD45RO-negative, CCR7-positively selected cells formed the naive CD8 fraction, excluding terminally differentiated effector memory CD45RA+ cells.

This clonotype was obtained from a man younger than 45 in good health. The material sequenced was naive CD8+ T cells sorted from blood. The chain combines TRBV27 with TRBJ1-4, with 8 bases identical to TRBD1. The CDR3 DNA reads TGTGCCAGCAGTCGGGGACAGGCGAGTAATGAAAAACTGTTTTTT. Protein product: CASSRGQASNEKLFF.